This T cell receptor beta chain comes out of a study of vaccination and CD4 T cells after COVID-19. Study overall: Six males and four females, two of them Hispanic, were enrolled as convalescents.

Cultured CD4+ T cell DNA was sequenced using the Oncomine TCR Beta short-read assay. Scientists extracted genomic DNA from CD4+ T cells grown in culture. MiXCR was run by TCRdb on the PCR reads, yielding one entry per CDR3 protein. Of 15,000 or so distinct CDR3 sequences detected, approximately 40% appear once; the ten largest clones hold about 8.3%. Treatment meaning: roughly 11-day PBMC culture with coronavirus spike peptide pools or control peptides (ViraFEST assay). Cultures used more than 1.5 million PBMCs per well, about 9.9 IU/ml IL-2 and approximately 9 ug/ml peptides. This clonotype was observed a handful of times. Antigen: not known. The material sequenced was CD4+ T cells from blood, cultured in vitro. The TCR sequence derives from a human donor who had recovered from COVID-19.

CDR3 in amino acids: CASSFEGNTEAFF. CDR3 nucleotide sequence: TGTGCCAGCAGCTTCGAGGGGAACACTGAAGCTTTCTTT. This chain links TRBV5-4 with TRBJ1-1; D remains unclear. Trimming shortened V by 2 bases and J by 1 base, and 6 bases separated the two germline ends. The length of the CDR3 is 13 residues. The germline V gene encodes CDR1 SGHNT and CDR2 YYREEE (reference sequence).